The clone carrying this T cell receptor beta chain was picked up one time. Its antigen is unknown. The data are from a study of cytomegalovirus exposure and HLA in healthy donors. Study at large: Genotyping of roughly 400 donors showed that approximately 83% belonged to the Caucasian-associated ancestry cluster. Study results and caveats: When a later analysis compared HLA-associated TCR beta chains with equally common others, the HLA-associated chains turned out to be more clonally expanded and to have lower generation probabilities. One cluster of highly shared sequence variants probably arose as a sequencing artifact.

V lost 7 bases and J lost 0, with 9 bases in between. There are 13 residues in the CDR3. The germline V gene has CDR1 SQVTM and CDR2 ANQGSEA. Both 60 Vbeta primers and 13 Jbeta primers went into the PCR. Only in-frame clones appear in the TCRdb table, and some are missing; sequencing was by immunoSEQ multiplex PCR. This table has over 85,000 clones, around 72% appearing once. The chain has TRBV29-1 and TRBJ2-2; D gene uncertain. This receptor was obtained from a man aged 35-49 years in good health and CMV-seronegative. The specimen sequenced was PBMCs. CDR3 DNA sequence: TGCAGCGCTCAGATTGCGAACACCGGGGAGCTGTTTTTT. Protein sequence: CSAQIANTGELFF.